This T cell receptor beta chain was observed in a study of early T cells in non-severe SARS-CoV-2 infection. Study information: Bulk RNA isolated from unsorted whole blood underwent sequencing; chains were not paired.

Individual cDNA molecules were tagged with unique molecular identifiers. Via MiXCR, TCRdb re-called the 5' RACE reads, giving one row per CDR3 protein. The table lists 32,000 or so distinct CDR3 sequences, under 6% of them singletons, with 5.8% in the top ten. The study, taken as a whole, reports: Matching with VDJdb favored anti-spike CD8 responses (missing private and CD4 specificities).

V shed 4 bases and J shed 9 bases, with 19 bases lying between them. CDR3 length: 14 amino acids. Germline V CDR1 and CDR2: SQVTM, ANQGSEA. This clonotype has at least ten counts. The antigen remains unidentified. The receptor was isolated from an adult who was a healthcare worker with PCR-confirmed SARS-CoV-2 infection or an uninfected control (not recorded which). The rearrangement links TRBV29-1 to TRBJ2-1; TRBD2 might be the D (6 bases). Source material: whole blood. In DNA form, the CDR3 reads TGCAGCGTTGCCGGCGGGGAGCTCGGAAGTGAGCAGTTCTTC. Residues: CSVAGGELGSEQFF.